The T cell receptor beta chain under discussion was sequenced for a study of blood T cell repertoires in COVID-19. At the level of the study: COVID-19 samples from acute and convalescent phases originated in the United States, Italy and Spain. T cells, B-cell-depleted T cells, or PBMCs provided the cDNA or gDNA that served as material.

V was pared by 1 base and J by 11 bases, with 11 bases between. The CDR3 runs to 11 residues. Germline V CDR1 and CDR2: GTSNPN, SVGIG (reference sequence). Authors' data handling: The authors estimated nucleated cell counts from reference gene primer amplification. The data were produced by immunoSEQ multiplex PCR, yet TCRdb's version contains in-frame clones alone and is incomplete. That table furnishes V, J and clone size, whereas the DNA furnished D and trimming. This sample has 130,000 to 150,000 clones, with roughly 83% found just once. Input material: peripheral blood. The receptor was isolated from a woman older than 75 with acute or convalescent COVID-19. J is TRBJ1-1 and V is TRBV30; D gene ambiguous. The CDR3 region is CAWSGRGPAFF. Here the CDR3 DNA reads TGTGCCTGGAGTGGGAGAGGCCCGGCTTTCTTT.